The clone carrying this T cell receptor (beta chain) was detected a few times. Antigen unknown. This record belongs to a study of T cell responses to AZD1222 COVID-19 vaccine. Notes on the study in general: Along spike, vaccine-associated CD4 TCRs were found throughout, with dominance at 160-218 and 743-854. Donor demographics were predominantly white British with a female majority; clonal diversity may be underestimated.

Per the germline V gene, CDR1 is SNHLY and CDR2 is FYNNEI. V was pared by 7 bases and J by 6 bases, with 9 bases between. This CDR3 comprises 11 residues. TCRdb's table, derived via immunoSEQ multiplex PCR, lists solely in-frame clones and lacks some. The sample has about 56,000 clones, 70% to 90% seen once. The chain links TRBV2 to TRBJ1-1; no reliable D call. The clonotype was recovered from an adult in good health. The sequenced sample was peripheral blood, obtained on day 0 of AZD1222 vaccination. CDR3 loop: CASTIAAEAFF. Here the CDR3 DNA reads TGTGCCAGCACAATCGCCGCTGAAGCTTTCTTT.